This T cell receptor (beta chain) stems from a study of early T cells in non-severe SARS-CoV-2 infection. Trimming took 3 bases from V and 0 from J; bases not matched to a gene: 4. Germline CDR1 and CDR2: SEHNR and FQNEAQ (reference sequence). The CDR3 is 15 amino acids. TCRdb recomputed calls from the 5' RACE reads with MiXCR, one row per CDR3 protein. Of about 48,000 distinct CDR3 sequences in the sample, over 7.5% were seen once. The chain recombines TRBV7-9 with TRBJ2-7; TRBD2 matches at 8 bases. The source is an adult who was a healthcare worker with PCR-confirmed SARS-CoV-2 infection or an uninfected control (not recorded which). The sample consisted of whole blood. CDR3 sequence: CASSFYGGDSYEQYF. The CDR3 DNA reads TGTGCCAGCAGCTTTTACGGGGGGGACTCCTACGAGCAGTACTTC.